This T cell receptor beta chain was sequenced in a study of blood T cell repertoires in COVID-19. Source study methods: It was from reference gene primer amplification that nucleated cell counts were estimated. The data were produced by immunoSEQ multiplex PCR, yet TCRdb's version contains in-frame clones alone and is incomplete. V and J calls and clone size are as listed in that table; D and trimming were resolved from the DNA. The table lists roughly 35,000 clones, about nine tenths of them singletons. From germline, CDR1 is MDHEN and CDR2 SYDVKM. The CDR3 sequence is 15 residues long. Trimming removed 2 bases from V and 7 bases from J, with 15 bases in between.

This receptor was identified in a man between 65 and 85 years old with acute or convalescent COVID-19. Sequenced sample: peripheral blood. The chain recombines TRBV28 with TRBJ1-5; TRBD1 is a possible D gene (5 bases). The CDR3 region has the DNA TGTGCCAGCAGTTTACGAATCGGGGGTGAACAGCCCCAGCATTTT. Translated, it gives CASSLRIGGEQPQHF.